The 14 T cell receptor beta chains below were found in one sample sequenced in a study of blood T cell repertoires in COVID-19. Repertoires were generated with immunoSEQ multiplex PCR, while TCRdb's copy carries only in-frame clones and drops some. Among over 200,000 clones, more than 85% were seen once, and the ten largest hold 1.9%. Sample: peripheral blood. The receptors here all came from a man in his forties or fifties with active or convalescent COVID-19.

The chain links TRBV6-5 to TRBJ2-7, with D maybe TRBD2 (6 bases). Germline V gene lookup returns CDR1 MNHEY and CDR2 SVGAGI. The V and J ends lost 2 bases and 2 bases respectively, with 7 bases between them. The CDR3 runs to 13 residues. CDR3 residues: CASSYTGAYEQYF. The DNA for the CDR3 is TGTGCCAGCAGTTACACGGGGGCCTACGAGCAGTACTTC.

The chain couples TRBV5-1 to TRBJ1-1; no firm D call. Germline V lookup: CDR1 SGHRS, CDR2 YFSETQ. The V gene lost 4 bases and the J gene lost 7 bases, with 17 bases spanning the gap. The CDR3 sequence is 14 residues long. Here the CDR3 reads CASSPGLRSNEAFF. For the CDR3, the DNA is TGCGCCAGCAGCCCGGGTTTGCGGAGCAATGAAGCTTTCTTT.

With respect to this clone: The identical CDR3 is also encoded by other nucleotide sequences in the sample. The chain carries TRBV6-5 and TRBJ1-2; 7 positions match TRBD1. CDR1 and CDR2 from the germline V gene are MNHEY and SVGAGI. The J segment lost 5 bases and the V segment lost 0 bases, leaving 6 bases of the junction unmatched. The CDR3 has 15 residues. The CDR3 is CASSYSGGGGYGYTF. The DNA of the CDR3 is TGTGCCAGCAGTTACTCAGGAGGGGGCGGTTATGGCTACACCTTC.

CDR3 loop: CASSLRSLVVLHF. Written as DNA, the CDR3 is TGTGCCAGCAGTTTAAGGTCCCTAGTGGTCCTCCACTTT. The chain combines TRBV27 with TRBJ1-6; D is unresolved. V lost 2 bases and J lost 15, with 14 bases in between. The CDR3 runs 13 residues. CDR1 is MNHEY and CDR2 is SMNVEV in the germline V gene (reference sequence).

The gene calls are TRBV28 and TRBJ1-5, with unresolved D. V was shortened by 7 bases and J by 0 bases, with 13 bases between the two germline ends. Germline V gene sequence: CDR1 MDHEN, CDR2 SYDVKM. The CDR3 length is 15 residues. CDR3 residues: CASTFESYSNQPQHF. CDR3 nucleotides: TGTGCCAGCACCTTCGAAAGCTATAGCAATCAGCCCCAGCATTTT.

This chain links TRBV3-1 (or the pseudogene TRBV3-2) with TRBJ2-2; 10 bases map to TRBD2. The CDR3 is made up of 16 amino acids. The V gene's germline CDR1 is LGHDT and CDR2 YNNKEL (reference sequence). The trim removed 1 base at V and 3 bases at J, leaving 2 bases unmatched. The CDR3 protein is CASSQGTSGYTGELFF. CDR3 sequence (DNA): TGTGCCAGCAGCCAAGGGACTAGCGGCTACACCGGGGAGCTGTTTTTT.

This clone has more than one count but fewer than ten. The chain has TRBV24-1 and TRBJ1-1, with a weak D call TRBD1 (6 bases). The V and J ends lost 7 bases and 4 bases respectively, with 9 bases between them. CDR3 size: 12 residues. Germline CDR1 reads KGHDR; CDR2 reads SFDVKD. The CDR3 loop is CATSGTFTEAFF. The CDR3 region has the DNA TGTGCCACCAGCGGGACATTCACTGAAGCTTTCTTT.

V usage is TRBV9 and J usage is TRBJ1-4; a weak D match, TRBD1 (5 bases). V lost 3 bases and J lost 3, with 9 bases in between. This CDR3 has 14 residues. Germline assignment: CDR1 SGDLS and CDR2 YYNGEE. The CDR3 is CASSGLGPNEKLFF. The CDR3, as DNA: TGTGCCAGCAGCGGTCTGGGGCCTAATGAAAAACTGTTTTTT.

This chain connects TRBV6-5 to TRBJ1-1, with D possibly matching TRBD1 (6 bases). This CDR3 is 15 amino acids long. Germline lookup yields CDR1 MNHEY and CDR2 SVGAGI. V shed 5 bases and J shed 7 bases, with 20 bases lying between them. The CDR3 bases are TGTGCCAGCAGTCCCTACGGACAGAGAACAGGTGAAGCTTTCTTT. Translated, it gives CASSPYGQRTGEAFF.

With respect to this clone: Other DNA sequences in the sample encode the same CDR3. This sequence joins TRBV7-9 and TRBJ1-3; D unresolved. The ends were cut back, 2 bases at V and 0 bases at J, with 5 bases in the middle. Per the germline V gene, CDR1 is SEHNR and CDR2 is FQNEAQ (reference sequence). This CDR3 comprises 14 residues. The CDR3 is CASSLSVSGNTIYF. CDR3 coding DNA: TGTGCCAGCAGCTTATCTGTCTCTGGAAACACCATATATTTT.

The J gene is TRBJ1-2, the V gene TRBV7-2; the D is unclear. CDR3 length: 14 residues. Trimming took off 3 bases at V and 6 bases at J, with 14 bases between the two ends. Germline CDR1 SGHTA, CDR2 FQGNSA. The CDR3, as DNA: TGTGCCAGCAGCTTTCGGAGGTCTGGGGATGGCTACACCTTC. It translates to CASSFRRSGDGYTF.

This chain joins TRBV6-5 and TRBJ1-2; tentatively, D is TRBD1 (5 bases). The CDR3 sequence is 14 residues long. Deletions cut 5 bases from V and 4 bases from J, with 14 bases between. CDR1 and CDR2 (germline): MNHEY, SVGAGI. The CDR3 here is CASSLQGETYGYTF. The CDR3 nucleotides are TGTGCCAGCAGTCTCCAAGGGGAAACCTATGGCTACACCTTC.

The rearrangement joins TRBV6-6 to TRBJ2-7, with D possibly TRBD1 on 6 matching bases. Germline CDR1 and CDR2: MNHNY and SVGAGI (reference sequence). The CDR3 consists of 14 residues. V was pared by 6 bases and J by 3 bases, with 15 bases between. This CDR3 reads CASSQGTIIYEQYF. The CDR3 DNA sequence: TGTGCCAGCAGCCAAGGGACAATAATCTACGAGCAGTACTTC.

The rearrangement uses TRBV9 and TRBJ1-1, with 7 positions matching TRBD1. CDR1 and CDR2 (germline): SGDLS, YYNGEE. The CDR3 has 16 residues. V shed 1 base, J shed 5 bases, and the junction held 11 bases outside the gene matches. The DNA for the CDR3 is TGTGCCAGCAGCGTAAGTGTAAGGGGGCTCGGAACTGAAGCTTTCTTT. Encoded protein: CASSVSVRGLGTEAFF.